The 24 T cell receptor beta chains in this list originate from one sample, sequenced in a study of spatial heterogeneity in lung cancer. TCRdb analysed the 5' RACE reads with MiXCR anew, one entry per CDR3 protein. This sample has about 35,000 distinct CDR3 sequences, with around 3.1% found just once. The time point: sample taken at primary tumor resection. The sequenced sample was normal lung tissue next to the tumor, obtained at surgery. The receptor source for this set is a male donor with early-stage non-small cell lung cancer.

CDR3 loop: CASSPQQGPGETQYF. DNA of the CDR3: TGTGCCAGCTCACCTCAACAGGGGCCGGGGGAGACCCAGTACTTC. The chain has TRBV18 and TRBJ2-5, with 7 nucleotides matching TRBD1. The V segment lost 3 bases and the J segment 5 bases; nucleotides outside the gene matches: 9. CDR1 and CDR2 (germline): KGHSH, LQKENI. There are 15 residues in the CDR3.

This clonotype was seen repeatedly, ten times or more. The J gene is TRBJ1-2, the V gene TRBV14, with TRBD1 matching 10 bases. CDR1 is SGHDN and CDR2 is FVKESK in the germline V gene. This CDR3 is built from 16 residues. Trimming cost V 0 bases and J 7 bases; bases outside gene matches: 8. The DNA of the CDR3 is TGTGCCAGCAGCCAAGAAGGTGGGGACAGGGGTCCTGGCTACACCTTC. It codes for CASSQEGGDRGPGYTF.

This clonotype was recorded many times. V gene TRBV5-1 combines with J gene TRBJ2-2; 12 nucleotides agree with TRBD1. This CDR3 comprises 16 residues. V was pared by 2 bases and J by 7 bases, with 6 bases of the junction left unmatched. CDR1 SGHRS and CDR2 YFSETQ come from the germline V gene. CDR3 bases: TGCGCCAGCAGCTTCCGGGACAGGGGGCTGATCGGGGAGCTGTTTTTT. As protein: CASSFRDRGLIGELFF.

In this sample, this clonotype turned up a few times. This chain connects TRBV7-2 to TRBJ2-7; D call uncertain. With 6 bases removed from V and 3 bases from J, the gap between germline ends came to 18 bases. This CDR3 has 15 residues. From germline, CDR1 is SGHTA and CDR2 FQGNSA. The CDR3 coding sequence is TGTGCCAGCAGTGCTAAGGGCCTGGCGTTCTACGAGCAGTACTTC. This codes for CASSAKGLAFYEQYF.

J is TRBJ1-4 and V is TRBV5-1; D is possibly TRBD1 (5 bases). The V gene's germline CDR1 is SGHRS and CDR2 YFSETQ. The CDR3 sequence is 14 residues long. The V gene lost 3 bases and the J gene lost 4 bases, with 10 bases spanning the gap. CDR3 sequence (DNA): TGCGCCAGCAGCTCTGGACACGATAATGAAAAACTGTTTTTT. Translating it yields CASSSGHDNEKLFF.

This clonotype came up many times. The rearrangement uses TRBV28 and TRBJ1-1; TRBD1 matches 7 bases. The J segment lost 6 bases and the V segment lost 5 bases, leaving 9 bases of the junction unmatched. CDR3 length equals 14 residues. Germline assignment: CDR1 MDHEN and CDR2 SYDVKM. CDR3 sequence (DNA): TGTGCCAGCAGTACCGAGACAGGGAAGGCTGAAGCTTTCTTT. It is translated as CASSTETGKAEAFF.

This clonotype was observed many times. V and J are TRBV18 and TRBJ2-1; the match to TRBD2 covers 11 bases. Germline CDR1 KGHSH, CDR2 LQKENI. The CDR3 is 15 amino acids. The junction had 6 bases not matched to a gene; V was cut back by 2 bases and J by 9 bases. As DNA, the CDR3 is TGTGCCAGCTCACCAACTAGCGGGAGTAAGGGTGAGCAGTTCTTC. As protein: CASSPTSGSKGEQFF.

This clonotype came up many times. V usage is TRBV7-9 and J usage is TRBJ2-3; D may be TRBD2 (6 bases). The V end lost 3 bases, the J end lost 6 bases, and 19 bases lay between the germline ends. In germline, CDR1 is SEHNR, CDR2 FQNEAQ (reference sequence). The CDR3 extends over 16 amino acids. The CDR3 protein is CASSFPRGFAADTQYF. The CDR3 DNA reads TGTGCCAGCAGCTTCCCACGGGGGTTTGCGGCCGATACGCAGTATTTT.

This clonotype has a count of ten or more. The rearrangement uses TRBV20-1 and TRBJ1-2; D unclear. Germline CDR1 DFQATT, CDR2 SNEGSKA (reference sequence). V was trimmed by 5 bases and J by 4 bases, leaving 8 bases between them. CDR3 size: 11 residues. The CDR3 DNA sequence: TGCAGTGCTGAGTATTCCTATGGCTACACCTTC. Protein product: CSAEYSYGYTF.

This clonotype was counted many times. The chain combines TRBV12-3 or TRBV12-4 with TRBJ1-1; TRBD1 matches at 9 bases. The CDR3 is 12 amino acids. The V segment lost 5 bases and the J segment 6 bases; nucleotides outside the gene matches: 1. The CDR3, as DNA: TGTGCCAGCAGTCGACAGGGGGCTGAAGCTTTCTTT. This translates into CASSRQGAEAFF.

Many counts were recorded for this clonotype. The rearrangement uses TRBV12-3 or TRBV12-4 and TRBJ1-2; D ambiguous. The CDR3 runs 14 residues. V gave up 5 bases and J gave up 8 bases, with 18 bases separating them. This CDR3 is CASSPIYGREGYTF. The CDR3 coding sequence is TGTGCCAGCAGTCCCATTTACGGGAGAGAAGGCTACACCTTC.

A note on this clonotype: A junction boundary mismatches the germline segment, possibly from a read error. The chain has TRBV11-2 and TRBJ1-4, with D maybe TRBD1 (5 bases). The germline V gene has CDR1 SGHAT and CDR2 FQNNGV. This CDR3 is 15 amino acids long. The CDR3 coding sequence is TGTGCCTGCAGGGAAAACGGGGTCCTAAATGAAAAACTGTTTTTT. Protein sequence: CACRENGVLNEKLFF. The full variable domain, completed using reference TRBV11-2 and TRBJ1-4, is EAGVAQSPRYKIIEKRQSVAFWCNPISGHATLYWYQQILGQGPKLLIQFQNNGVVDDSQLPKDRFSAERLKGVDSTLKIQPAKLEDSAVYLCACRENGVLNEKLFFGSGTQLSVL.

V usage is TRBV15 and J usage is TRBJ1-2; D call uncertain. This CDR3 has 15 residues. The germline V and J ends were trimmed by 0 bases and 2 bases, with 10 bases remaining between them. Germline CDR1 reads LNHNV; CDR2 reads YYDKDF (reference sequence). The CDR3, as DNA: TGTGCCACCAGCAGAGATCTAGGCGCAAACTATGGCTACACCTTC. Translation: CATSRDLGANYGYTF.

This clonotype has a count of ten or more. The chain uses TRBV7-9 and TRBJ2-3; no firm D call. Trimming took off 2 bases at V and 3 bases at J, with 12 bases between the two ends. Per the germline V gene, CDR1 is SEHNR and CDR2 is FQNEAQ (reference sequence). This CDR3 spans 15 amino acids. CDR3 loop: CASSLRAARTDTQYF. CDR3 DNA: TGTGCCAGCAGCTTAAGGGCCGCGAGGACAGATACGCAGTATTTT.

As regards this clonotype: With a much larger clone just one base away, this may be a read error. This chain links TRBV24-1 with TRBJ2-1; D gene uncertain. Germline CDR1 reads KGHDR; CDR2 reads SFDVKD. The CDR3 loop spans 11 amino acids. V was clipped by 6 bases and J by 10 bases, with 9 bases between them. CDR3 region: CATSSTLEQFF. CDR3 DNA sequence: TGTGCCACCAGTTCTACTTTAGAGCAGTTCTTC.

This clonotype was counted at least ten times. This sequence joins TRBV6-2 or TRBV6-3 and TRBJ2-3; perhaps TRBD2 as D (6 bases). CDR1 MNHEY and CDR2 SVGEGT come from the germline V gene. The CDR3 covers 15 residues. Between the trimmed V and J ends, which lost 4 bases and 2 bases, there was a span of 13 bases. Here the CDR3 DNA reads TGTGCCAGCAGTTTGGGAGGCGGGATCACAGATACGCAGTATTTT. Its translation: CASSLGGGITDTQYF.

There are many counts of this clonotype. DNA of the CDR3: TGTGCCAGCTCAGAGTATAGCAATCAGCCCCAGCATTTT. Translated: CASSEYSNQPQHF. J is TRBJ1-5 and V is TRBV6-2 or TRBV6-3; D is ambiguous. Deletions cut 8 bases from V and 0 bases from J, with 8 bases between. Germline V gene data show CDR1 as MNHEY and CDR2 as SVGEGT. The CDR3 totals 13 residues.

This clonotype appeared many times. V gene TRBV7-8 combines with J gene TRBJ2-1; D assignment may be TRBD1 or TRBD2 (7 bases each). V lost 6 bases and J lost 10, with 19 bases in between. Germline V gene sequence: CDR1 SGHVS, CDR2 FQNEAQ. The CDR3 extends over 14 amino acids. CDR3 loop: CASRPGGDIGEQFF. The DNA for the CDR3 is TGTGCCAGCAGACCAGGGGGGGACATAGGGGAGCAGTTCTTC. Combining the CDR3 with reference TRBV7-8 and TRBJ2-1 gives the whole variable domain GAGVSQSPRYKVAKRGQDVALRCDPISGHVSLFWYQQALGQGPEFLTYFQNEAQLDKSGLPSDRFFAERPEGSVSTLKIQRTQQEDSAVYLCASRPGGDIGEQFFGPGTRLTVL.

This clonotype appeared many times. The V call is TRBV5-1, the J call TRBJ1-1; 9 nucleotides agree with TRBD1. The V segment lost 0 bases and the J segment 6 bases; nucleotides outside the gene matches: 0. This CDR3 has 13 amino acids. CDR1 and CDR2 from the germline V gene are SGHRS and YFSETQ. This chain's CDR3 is CASSLGDRAEAFF. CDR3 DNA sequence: TGCGCCAGCAGCTTGGGGGACAGGGCTGAAGCTTTCTTT.

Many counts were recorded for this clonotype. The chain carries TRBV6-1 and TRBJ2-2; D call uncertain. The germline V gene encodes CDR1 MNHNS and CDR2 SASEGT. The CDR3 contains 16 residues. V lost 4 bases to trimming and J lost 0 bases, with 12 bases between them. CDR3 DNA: TGTGCCAGCAGTGCGGCAACATTTGCGAACACCGGGGAGCTGTTTTTT. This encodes CASSAATFANTGELFF.

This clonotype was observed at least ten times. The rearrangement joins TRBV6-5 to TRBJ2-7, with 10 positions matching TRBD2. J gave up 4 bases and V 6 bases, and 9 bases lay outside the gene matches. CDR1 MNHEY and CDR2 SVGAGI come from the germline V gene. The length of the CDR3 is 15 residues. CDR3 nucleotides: TGTGCCAGCAGCGAATCTAGCGGGAGATTTTACGAGCAGTACTTC. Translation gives CASSESSGRFYEQYF.

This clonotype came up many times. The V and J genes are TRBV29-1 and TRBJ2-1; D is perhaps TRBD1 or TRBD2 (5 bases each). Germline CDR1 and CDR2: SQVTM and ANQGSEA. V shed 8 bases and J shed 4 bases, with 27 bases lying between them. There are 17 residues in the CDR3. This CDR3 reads CSYTPIGTTLSYNEQFF. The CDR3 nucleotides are TGCAGCTATACCCCAATCGGGACGACCCTTTCATACAATGAGCAGTTCTTC.

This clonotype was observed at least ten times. The CDR3 sequence is CASSSLISRGRANTGELFF. In nucleotides, the CDR3 is TGTGCCAGCAGTTCCCTTATTTCCCGGGGGCGCGCGAACACCGGGGAGCTGTTTTTT. This chain uses TRBV28 with TRBJ2-2; D assignment may be TRBD1 or TRBD2 (6 bases each). The V and J ends lost 4 bases and 0 bases respectively, with 21 bases between them. Germline CDR1 reads MDHEN; CDR2 reads SYDVKM. The length of the CDR3 is 19 residues.

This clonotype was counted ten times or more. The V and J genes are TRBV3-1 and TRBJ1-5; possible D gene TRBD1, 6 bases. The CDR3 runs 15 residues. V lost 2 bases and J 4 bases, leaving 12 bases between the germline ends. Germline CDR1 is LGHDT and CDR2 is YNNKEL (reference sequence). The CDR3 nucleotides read TGTGCCAGCAGCCAAACGAGGGGGGAGAATCAGCCCCAGCATTTT. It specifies CASSQTRGENQPQHF.